These 17 T cell receptor beta chains came from one sample sequenced in a study of cytomegalovirus exposure and HLA in healthy donors. Primers included in the PCR were 60 Vbeta and 13 Jbeta primers. TCRdb keeps only in-frame clones here, not all; method: immunoSEQ multiplex PCR. The sample has about 160,000 clones, 81% seen once. Source material: PBMCs. The receptor set was obtained from a woman aged 45-59 years in good health and CMV-seronegative.

The V call is TRBV5-4, the J call TRBJ1-1; 11 bases match TRBD1. Per the germline V gene, CDR1 is SGHNT and CDR2 is YYREEE (reference sequence). This CDR3 is 15 amino acids long. With V trimmed by 5 bases and J by 8 bases, 11 bases remained unmatched. The CDR3 nucleotides are TGTGCCAGCAGTTACACCGGGACAGGGGGTGACGAAGCTTTCTTT. It is translated as CASSYTGTGGDEAFF.

This clone appeared a single time. This chain connects TRBV19 to TRBJ1-1; TRBD1 matches at 7 bases. CDR1 is LNHDA and CDR2 is SQIVND in the germline V gene (reference sequence). This CDR3 is 14 amino acids long. Unmatched junction bases numbered 11, after V lost 6 bases and J lost 7 bases. The CDR3 DNA follows: TGTGCCAGTAGGGAAGTAGGGGGCTTCCATGAAGCTTTCTTT. Amino acid sequence: CASREVGGFHEAFF.

This chain uses TRBV5-4 with TRBJ2-7; 7 nucleotides align to TRBD2. The CDR3 is 15 amino acids. Losses at the gene ends were 0 bases for V and 2 bases for J; bases not matched to a gene: 5. Germline loops: CDR1 SGHNT, CDR2 YYREEE (reference sequence). The CDR3 is CASSLEPSGPYEQYF. CDR3 DNA: TGTGCCAGCAGCTTGGAGCCTAGCGGACCCTACGAGCAGTACTTC.

The chain combines TRBV7-2 with TRBJ2-5; 9 bases are shared with TRBD2. This CDR3 contains 14 residues. Trimming at V came to 1 base and at J to 3 bases, leaving 0 bases not matched to a gene. Germline CDR1 SGHTA, CDR2 FQGNSA. The chain's CDR3 is CASSLVAGEETQYF. The DNA for the CDR3 is TGTGCCAGCAGCTTAGTAGCGGGGGAAGAGACCCAGTACTTC. Combining the CDR3 with reference TRBV7-2 and TRBJ2-5 gives the whole variable domain GAGVSQSPSNKVTEKGKDVELRCDPISGHTALYWYRQSLGQGLEFLIYFQGNSAPDKSGLPSDRFSAERTGGSVSTLTIQRTQQEDSAVYLCASSLVAGEETQYFGPGTRLLVL.

The chain employs TRBV7-2 and TRBJ2-1; 9 bases agree with TRBD2. Trimming took 3 bases from V and 4 from J; bases not matched to a gene: 4. Per the germline V gene, CDR1 is SGHTA and CDR2 is FQGNSA. This CDR3 is built from 15 residues. The CDR3 here is CASSFRLADYNEQFF. CDR3 in DNA: TGTGCCAGCAGCTTCAGACTAGCGGATTACAATGAGCAGTTCTTC.

The chain combines TRBV4-2 with TRBJ2-2, with 8 bases that match TRBD2. After removal of 2 bases from V and 1 base from J, the junction contained 12 bases not matched to a gene. CDR3 length: 19 amino acids. Germline assignment: CDR1 LGHNA and CDR2 YNFKEQ. Here the CDR3 DNA reads TGTGCCAGCAGCCAAAACCCCCTGGGGAGCGGGGGGAACACCGGGGAGCTGTTTTTT. It specifies CASSQNPLGSGGNTGELFF.

The chain has TRBV28 and TRBJ2-1; 7 nucleotides match TRBD2. This CDR3 comprises 15 residues. Germline loops: CDR1 MDHEN, CDR2 SYDVKM. With 7 bases clipped from V and 4 bases from J, the junction kept 10 bases outside the gene matches. The CDR3 bases are TGTGCCAGCACTCAACTGAGCGGGGTATACAATGAGCAGTTCTTC. Its protein product is CASTQLSGVYNEQFF.

This clone showed up just a few times. The chain carries TRBV19 and TRBJ2-1, with TRBD2 matching over 8 bases. CDR1 is LNHDA, CDR2 SQIVND, per germline (reference sequence). CDR3 size: 13 residues. V trimming: 1 base; J trimming: 9 bases; junction bases outside the gene matches: 2. For the CDR3, the DNA is TGTGCCAGTAGTATAGGCAGCGGGAGTGAGCAGTTCTTC. Translating it yields CASSIGSGSEQFF.

The chain couples TRBV5-1 to TRBJ2-1; 12 bases are shared with TRBD2. The CDR3 is 14 amino acids. V was clipped by 7 bases and J by 5 bases; unmatched bases: 4. Germline V gene lookup returns CDR1 SGHRS and CDR2 YFSETQ. In DNA form, the CDR3 reads TGCGCCAGCCGGACTAGCGGGACCCACAATGAGCAGTTCTTC. Translating gives CASRTSGTHNEQFF.

This sequence joins TRBV4-3 and TRBJ2-2; possibly TRBD1 for D (7 bases). The CDR3 spans 15 residues. V gave up 3 bases and J gave up 8 bases, with 16 bases separating them. Germline loops: CDR1 LGHNA, CDR2 YSLEER. CDR3 in amino acids: CASSHDQGGWGELFF. Here the CDR3 DNA reads TGCGCCAGCAGCCACGATCAGGGGGGATGGGGGGAGCTGTTTTTT.

The chain joins TRBV29-1 to TRBJ2-3; 15 nucleotides match TRBD2. CDR3 length: 18 residues. Trimming at V came to 7 bases and at J to 1 base, leaving 12 bases not matched to a gene. CDR1 is SQVTM and CDR2 is ANQGSEA in the germline V gene. The CDR3 DNA reads TGCAGCGCGACCGGGTTGGGACTAGCGGGAGGAGGCACAGATACGCAGTATTTT. Translated, it gives CSATGLGLAGGGTDTQYF.

This chain joins TRBV4-1 and TRBJ1-1, with 7 bases lining up with TRBD1. The germline V gene has CDR1 MGHRA and CDR2 YSYEKL. This CDR3 spans 15 amino acids. J lost 4 bases, V lost 0 bases, and 5 bases had no gene match. The CDR3, as DNA: TGCGCCAGCAGCCAAGATTCAGGGGGTCGCACTGAAGCTTTCTTT. Translating gives CASSQDSGGRTEAFF.

CDR3: CASKGLGDEQYF. The CDR3, as DNA: TGTGCCAGCAAGGGACTAGGGGATGAGCAGTACTTC. The V gene is TRBV6-1, the J gene TRBJ2-5; TRBD2 matches 8 bases. CDR1 and CDR2 (germline): MNHNS, SASEGT. The CDR3 is made up of 12 amino acids. Germline trimming cut 7 bases from V and 11 bases from J; bases unmatched to any gene: 9.

V and J are TRBV7-2 and TRBJ1-2; no clear D. V dropped 1 base and J dropped 0 bases, with 9 bases sitting between them. The length of the CDR3 is 15 residues. Looked up from germline, CDR1 is SGHTA and CDR2 is FQGNSA. The CDR3 loop is CASSLDQKPNYGYTF. CDR3 nucleotides: TGTGCCAGCAGCTTAGACCAGAAACCTAACTATGGCTACACCTTC.

V is TRBV4-1 and J is TRBJ2-5, with 14 nucleotides matching TRBD2. Germline CDR1 MGHRA, CDR2 YSYEKL. CDR3 length: 15 amino acids. The V gene end was trimmed by 4 bases and the J gene end by 4 bases; junction bases not matched to a gene: 2. Written as DNA, the CDR3 is TGCGCCAGCAGCCTGGGACTAGCGGGAGTAGAGACCCAGTACTTC. Encoded protein: CASSLGLAGVETQYF.

V and J are TRBV28 and TRBJ1-2, with D possibly being TRBD1 (6 bases). CDR3 size: 15 residues. From germline, CDR1 is MDHEN and CDR2 SYDVKM. V was shortened by 8 bases and J by 5 bases, with 21 bases between the two germline ends. CDR3: CASQKPIEQGYGYTF. The CDR3 bases are TGTGCCAGCCAAAAACCAATAGAACAGGGATATGGCTACACCTTC.

V usage is TRBV27 and J usage is TRBJ2-2; TRBD1 matches 8 bases. The CDR3 has 15 amino acids. In germline, CDR1 is MNHEY, CDR2 SMNVEV (reference sequence). Losses at the gene ends were 4 bases for V and 8 bases for J; bases not matched to a gene: 9. In nucleotides, the CDR3 is TGTGCCAGCAGTTCCAGAGCAGGGGGCGTTGGGGAGCTGTTTTTT. Protein: CASSSRAGGVGELFF.